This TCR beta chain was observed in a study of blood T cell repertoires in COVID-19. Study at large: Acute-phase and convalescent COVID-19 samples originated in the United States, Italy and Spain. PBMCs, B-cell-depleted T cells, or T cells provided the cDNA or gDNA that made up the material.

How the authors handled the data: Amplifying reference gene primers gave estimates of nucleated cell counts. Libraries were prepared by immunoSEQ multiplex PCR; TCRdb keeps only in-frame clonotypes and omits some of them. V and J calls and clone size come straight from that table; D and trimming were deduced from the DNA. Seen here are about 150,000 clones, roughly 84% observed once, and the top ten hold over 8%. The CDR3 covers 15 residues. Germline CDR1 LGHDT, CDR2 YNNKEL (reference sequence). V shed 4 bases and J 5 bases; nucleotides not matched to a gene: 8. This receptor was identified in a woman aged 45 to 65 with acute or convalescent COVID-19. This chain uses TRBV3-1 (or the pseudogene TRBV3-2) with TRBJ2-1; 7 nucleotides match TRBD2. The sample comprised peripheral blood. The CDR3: CASSPGLVGDNEQFF. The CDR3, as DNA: TGTGCCAGCAGCCCAGGACTAGTGGGGGACAATGAGCAGTTCTTC.